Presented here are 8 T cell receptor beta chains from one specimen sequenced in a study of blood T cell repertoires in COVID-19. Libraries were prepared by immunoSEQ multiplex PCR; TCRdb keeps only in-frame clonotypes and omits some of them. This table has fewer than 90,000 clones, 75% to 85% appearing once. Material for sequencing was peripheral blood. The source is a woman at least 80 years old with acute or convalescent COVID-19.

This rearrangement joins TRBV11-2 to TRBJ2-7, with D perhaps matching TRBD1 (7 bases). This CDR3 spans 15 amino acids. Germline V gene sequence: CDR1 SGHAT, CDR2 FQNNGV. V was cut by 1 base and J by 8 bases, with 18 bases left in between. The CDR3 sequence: CASSLAQGGRGQQYF. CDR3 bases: TGTGCCAGCAGCTTAGCCCAGGGGGGTCGAGGTCAGCAGTACTTC.

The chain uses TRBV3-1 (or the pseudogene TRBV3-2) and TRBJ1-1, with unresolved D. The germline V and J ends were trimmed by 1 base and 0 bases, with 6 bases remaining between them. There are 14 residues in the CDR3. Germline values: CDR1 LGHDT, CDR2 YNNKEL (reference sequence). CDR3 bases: TGTGCCAGCAGCCAAGTGGGCTTGAACACTGAAGCTTTCTTT. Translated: CASSQVGLNTEAFF.

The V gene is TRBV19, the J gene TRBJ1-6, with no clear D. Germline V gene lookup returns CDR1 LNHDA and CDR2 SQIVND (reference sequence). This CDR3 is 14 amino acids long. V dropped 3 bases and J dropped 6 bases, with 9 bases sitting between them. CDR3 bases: TGTGCCAGTAGTATGCAGCGAACTAATTCACCCCTCCACTTT. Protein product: CASSMQRTNSPLHF.

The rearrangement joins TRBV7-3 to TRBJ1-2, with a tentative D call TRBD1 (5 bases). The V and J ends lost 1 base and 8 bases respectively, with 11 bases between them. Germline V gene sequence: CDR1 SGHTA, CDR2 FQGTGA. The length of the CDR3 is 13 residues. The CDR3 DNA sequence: TGTGCCAGCAGCTTAAACAGGAGAGGAGGCTACACCTTC. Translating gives CASSLNRRGGYTF.

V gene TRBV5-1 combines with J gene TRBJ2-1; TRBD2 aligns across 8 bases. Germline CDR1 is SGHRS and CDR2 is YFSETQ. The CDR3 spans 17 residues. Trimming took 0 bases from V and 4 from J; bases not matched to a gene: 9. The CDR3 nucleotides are TGCGCCAGCAGCTTGGTTCGAGCGGGAGATCGGTACAATGAGCAGTTCTTC. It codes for CASSLVRAGDRYNEQFF.

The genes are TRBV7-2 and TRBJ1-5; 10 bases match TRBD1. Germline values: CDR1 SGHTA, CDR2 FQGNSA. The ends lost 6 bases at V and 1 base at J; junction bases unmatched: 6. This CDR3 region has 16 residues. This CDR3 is CASRQTGGRSNQPQHF. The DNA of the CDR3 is TGTGCCAGCAGACAGACAGGGGGCAGGAGCAATCAGCCCCAGCATTTT. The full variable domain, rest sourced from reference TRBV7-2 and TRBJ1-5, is GAGVSQSPSNKVTEKGKDVELRCDPISGHTALYWYRQSLGQGLEFLIYFQGNSAPDKSGLPSDRFSAERTGGSVSTLTIQRTQQEDSAVYLCASRQTGGRSNQPQHFGDGTRLSIL.

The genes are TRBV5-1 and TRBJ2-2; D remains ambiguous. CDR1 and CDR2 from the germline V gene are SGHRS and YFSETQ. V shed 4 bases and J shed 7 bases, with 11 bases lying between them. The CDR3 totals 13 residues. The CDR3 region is CASSVRFGGELFF. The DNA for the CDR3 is TGCGCCAGCAGCGTTAGATTTGGCGGGGAGCTGTTTTTT.

CDR3 sequence reads: CASSSHIWGQGSTGELFF. CDR3 nucleotide sequence: TGTGCCAGCAGCTCCCATATATGGGGACAGGGTTCCACCGGGGAGCTGTTTTTT. V usage is TRBV7-9 and J usage is TRBJ2-2; 9 nucleotides match TRBD1. Trimming took 4 bases from V and 4 from J; bases not matched to a gene: 13. CDR1 is SEHNR, CDR2 FQNEAQ, per germline (reference sequence). This CDR3 has 18 residues.